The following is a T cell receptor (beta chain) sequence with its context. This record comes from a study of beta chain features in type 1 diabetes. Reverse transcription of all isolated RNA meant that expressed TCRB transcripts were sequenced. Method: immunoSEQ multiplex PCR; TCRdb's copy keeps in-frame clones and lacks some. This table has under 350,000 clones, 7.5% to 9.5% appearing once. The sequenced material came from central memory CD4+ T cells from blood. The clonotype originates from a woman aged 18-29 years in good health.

The CDR3 loop is CASSLGSPYEQYF. In DNA form, the CDR3 reads TGTGCCAGCAGCTTAGGTAGCCCCTACGAGCAGTACTTC. The V call is TRBV11-3, the J call TRBJ2-7; no clear D gene. The CDR3 runs to 13 residues. Germline loops: CDR1 SGHNT, CDR2 YENEEA. V was trimmed by 1 base and J by 2 bases, leaving 6 bases between them.